The T cell receptor (beta chain) described here comes from a study of vaccination and CD4 T cells after COVID-19. Study summary: Post-COVID samples were collected a median about 97 days following diagnosis, spanning 35 to 161.

The treatment denotes: roughly 10-day PBMC culture with coronavirus spike peptide pools or control peptides (ViraFEST assay). Dates of PCR positivity, March to December 2020, preceded the US Alpha, Beta and Delta variants. The Oncomine TCR Beta short-read assay was what sequenced the DNA obtained from cultured CD4+ T cells. Using its own MiXCR run on the PCR reads, TCRdb lists one record per CDR3 protein. The sample shows some 15,000 distinct CDR3 sequences, less than 50% of them seen only once. With respect to this clonotype: Its antigen is as yet unknown.

The CDR3 contains 14 residues. Germline V gene data show CDR1 as SGHTA and CDR2 as FQGNSA. The V gene end was trimmed by 4 bases and the J gene end by 2 bases; junction bases not matched to a gene: 1. J is TRBJ1-5 and V is TRBV7-2, with 8 bases lining up with TRBD1. Sample: cultured CD4+ T cells from blood. The TCR originated in a human donor with COVID-19. CDR3 amino acids: CASSSTGGNQPQHF. The CDR3 DNA follows: TGTGCCAGCAGCTCGACAGGGGGCAATCAGCCCCAGCATTTT.